This is a list of T cell receptor beta chains from one sample in a study of OX40 agonist ivuxolimab in advanced cancers. Sequencing used immunoSEQ multiplex PCR; TCRdb keeps in-frame clones, though not all of them. The profile shows 72,000 or so clones, roughly nine tenths of them singletons. Sequenced material: CD4+ or CD8+ T cells sorted from blood, taken in a trial of the OX40 agonist ivuxolimab. The receptor source for this set is an adult with an advanced solid tumor such as melanoma, head and neck, liver or kidney cancer. CDR3s include the opening cysteine and the closing phenylalanine or tryptophan. D genes are given only for firm matches. Expanded clones get a size class; other rows say once, few or many, or leave the size out.

>-|-|TRBV5-1|TRBJ2-7
CASSLANREDEQYF
TGCGCCAGCAGCTTGGCAAACAGGGAGGACGAGCAGTACTTC
>-|-|TRBV9|TRBJ1-2
CASSPQFGDLGGYTF
TGTGCCAGCAGCCCCCAGTTTGGGGACCTAGGTGGCTACACCTTC
>once|TRBD1|TRBV13|TRBJ1-2
CASSSYRDRDGYTF
TGTGCCAGCAGCTCCTACCGGGACAGGGATGGCTACACCTTC
>-|TRBD1|TRBV28|TRBJ2-7
CASSGDSRFSYEQYF
TGTGCCAGCAGCGGGGACAGCCGGTTCTCCTACGAGCAGTACTTC
>-|-|TRBV2|TRBJ2-5
CASSIDGGGGETQYF
TGTGCCAGCAGCATAGACGGGGGAGGGGGAGAGACCCAGTACTTC
>-|-|TRBV10-1|TRBJ2-7
CASSDGGTLGYEQYF
TGCGCCAGCAGTGATGGGGGGACCCTGGGGTACGAGCAGTACTTC
>-|-|TRBV29-1|TRBJ2-6
CSVVRSGVGGANVLTF
TGCAGCGTTGTGAGGTCAGGGGTTGGTGGGGCCAACGTCCTGACTTTC
>-|TRBD1|TRBV28|TRBJ2-7
CASSSTKLTGELNEQYF
TGTGCCAGCAGTTCAACCAAGCTAACAGGGGAATTGAACGAGCAGTACTTC
>-|TRBD1|TRBV19|TRBJ1-1
CASTSTGTGSTEAFF
TGTGCCAGTACCTCAACCGGGACAGGGAGCACTGAAGCTTTCTTT
>once|TRBD1|TRBV28|TRBJ1-2
CAIQGGGAGVVGYTF
TGTGCCATACAGGGAGGGGGCGCGGGTGTGGTAGGCTACACCTTC
>-|-|TRBV21-1|TRBJ1-1
CASSKALGLQGYTEAFF
TGTGCCAGCAGCAAAGCCCTAGGCTTACAGGGATACACTGAAGCTTTCTTT
>-|-|TRBV18|TRBJ1-2
CASSPLAGGYTF
TGTGCCAGCTCACCATTGGCCGGTGGCTACACCTTC
>once|-|TRBV13|TRBJ1-3
CASSPDILSGNTIYF
TGTGCCAGCAGCCCGGACATCCTCTCTGGAAACACCATATATTTT
>-|-|TRBV28|TRBJ2-1
CASSLSRVAYNEQFF
TGTGCCAGCAGTTTATCCAGGGTCGCCTACAATGAGCAGTTCTTC